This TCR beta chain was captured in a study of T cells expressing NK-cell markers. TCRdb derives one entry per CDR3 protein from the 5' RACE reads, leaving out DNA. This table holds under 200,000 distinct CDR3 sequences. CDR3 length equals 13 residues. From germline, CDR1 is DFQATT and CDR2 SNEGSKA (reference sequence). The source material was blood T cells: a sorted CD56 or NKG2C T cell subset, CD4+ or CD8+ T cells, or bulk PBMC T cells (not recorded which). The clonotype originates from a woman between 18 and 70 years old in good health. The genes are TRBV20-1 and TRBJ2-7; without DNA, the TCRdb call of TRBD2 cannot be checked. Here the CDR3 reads CSARGGGHYEQYF.